This TCR beta chain was sequenced during a study of blood T cell repertoires in COVID-19. Assay used: immunoSEQ multiplex PCR; TCRdb lists only in-frame clones, some missing. The data contain tens of thousands of clones, more than 70% of them seen just once; the ten biggest clones take up roughly 15%. CDR1 is MNHEY, CDR2 SVGAGI, per germline. The CDR3 consists of 16 residues. Germline trimming cut 0 bases from V and 5 bases from J; bases unmatched to any gene: 8. This chain links TRBV6-5 with TRBJ2-5; 8 bases line up with TRBD2. This clonotype originated in a human donor in a cohort sampled during active COVID-19. Sequencing was done on a sample of peripheral blood. DNA of the CDR3: TGTGCCAGCAGTTACTCGGGGAGCGGGAGAGTGGAGACCCAGTACTTC. Its protein is CASSYSGSGRVETQYF.